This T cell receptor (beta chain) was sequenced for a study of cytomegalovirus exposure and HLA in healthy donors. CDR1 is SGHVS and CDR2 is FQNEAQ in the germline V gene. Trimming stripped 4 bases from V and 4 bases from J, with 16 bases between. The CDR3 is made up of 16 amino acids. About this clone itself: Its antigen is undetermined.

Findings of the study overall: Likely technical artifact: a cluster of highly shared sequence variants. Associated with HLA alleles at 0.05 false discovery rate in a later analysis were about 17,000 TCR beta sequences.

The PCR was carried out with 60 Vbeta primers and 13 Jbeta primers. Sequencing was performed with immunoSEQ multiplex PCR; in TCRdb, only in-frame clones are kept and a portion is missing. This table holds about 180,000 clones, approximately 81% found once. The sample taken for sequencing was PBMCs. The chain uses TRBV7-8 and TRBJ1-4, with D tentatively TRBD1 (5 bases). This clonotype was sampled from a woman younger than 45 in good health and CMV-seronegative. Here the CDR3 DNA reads TGTGCCAGCAGCTCCAGGTTGGAGGGGCGTAATGAAAAACTGTTTTTT. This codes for CASSSRLEGRNEKLFF.